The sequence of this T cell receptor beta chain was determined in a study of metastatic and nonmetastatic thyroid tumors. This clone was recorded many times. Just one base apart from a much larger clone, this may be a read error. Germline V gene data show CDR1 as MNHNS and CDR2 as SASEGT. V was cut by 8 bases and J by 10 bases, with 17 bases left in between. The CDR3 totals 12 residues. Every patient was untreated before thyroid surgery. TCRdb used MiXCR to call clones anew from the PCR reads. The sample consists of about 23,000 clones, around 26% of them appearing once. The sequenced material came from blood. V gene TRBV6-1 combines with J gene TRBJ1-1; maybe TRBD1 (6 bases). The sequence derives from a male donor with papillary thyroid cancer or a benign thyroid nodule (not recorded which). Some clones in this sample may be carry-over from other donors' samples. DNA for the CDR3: TGTGCCAGCGGTAGAGGGGGGCTGGGAGCTTTCTTT. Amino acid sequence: CASGRGGLGAFF.